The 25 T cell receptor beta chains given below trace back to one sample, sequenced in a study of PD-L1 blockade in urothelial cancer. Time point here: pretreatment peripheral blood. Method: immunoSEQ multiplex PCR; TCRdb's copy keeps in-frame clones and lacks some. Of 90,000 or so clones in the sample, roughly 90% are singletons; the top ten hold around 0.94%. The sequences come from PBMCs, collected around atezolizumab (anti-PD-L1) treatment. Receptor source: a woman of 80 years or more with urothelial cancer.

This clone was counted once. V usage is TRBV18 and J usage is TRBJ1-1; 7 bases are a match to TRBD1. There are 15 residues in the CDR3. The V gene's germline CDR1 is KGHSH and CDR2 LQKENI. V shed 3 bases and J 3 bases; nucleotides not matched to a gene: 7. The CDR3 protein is CASSPRDSYYTEAFF. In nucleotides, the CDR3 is TGTGCCAGCTCACCGCGGGACAGCTATTACACTGAAGCTTTCTTT.

The CDR3 DNA sequence: TGTGCCAGCAGCGTTCGGGGGGACACCGGGGAGCTGTTTTTT. Amino acid sequence: CASSVRGDTGELFF. The rearrangement links TRBV9 to TRBJ2-2; TRBD2 matches at 7 bases. Germline lookup yields CDR1 SGDLS and CDR2 YYNGEE. This CDR3 has 14 amino acids. V dropped 2 bases and J dropped 3; count of bases not matched to a gene: 1.

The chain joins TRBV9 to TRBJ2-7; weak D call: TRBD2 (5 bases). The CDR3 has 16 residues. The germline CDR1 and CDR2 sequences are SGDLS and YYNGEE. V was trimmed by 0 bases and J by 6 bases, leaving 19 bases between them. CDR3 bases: TGTGCCAGCAGCGTAGATGGGAGAGGACTCCAGGCCGAGCAGTACTTC. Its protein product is CASSVDGRGLQAEQYF.

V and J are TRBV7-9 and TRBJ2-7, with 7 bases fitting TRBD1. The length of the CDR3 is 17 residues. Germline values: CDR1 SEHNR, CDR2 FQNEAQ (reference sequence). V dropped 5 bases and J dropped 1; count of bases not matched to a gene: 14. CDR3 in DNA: TGTGCCAGCAGCCTTGGGACAGACTCCCTACTATCCTACGAGCAGTACTTC. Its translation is CASSLGTDSLLSYEQYF.

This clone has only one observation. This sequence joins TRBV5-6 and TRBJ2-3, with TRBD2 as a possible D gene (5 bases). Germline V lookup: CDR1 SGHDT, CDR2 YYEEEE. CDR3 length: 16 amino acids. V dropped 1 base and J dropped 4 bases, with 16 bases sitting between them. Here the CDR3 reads CASSLRASSAADTQYF. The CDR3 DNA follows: TGTGCCAGCAGCTTGAGGGCCTCCTCAGCGGCAGATACGCAGTATTTT.

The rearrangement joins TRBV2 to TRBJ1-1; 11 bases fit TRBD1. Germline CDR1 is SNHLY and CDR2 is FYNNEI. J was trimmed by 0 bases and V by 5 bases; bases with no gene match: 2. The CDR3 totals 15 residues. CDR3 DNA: TGTGCCAGCAGTAGGGACAGGGGGATGAACACTGAAGCTTTCTTT. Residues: CASSRDRGMNTEAFF.

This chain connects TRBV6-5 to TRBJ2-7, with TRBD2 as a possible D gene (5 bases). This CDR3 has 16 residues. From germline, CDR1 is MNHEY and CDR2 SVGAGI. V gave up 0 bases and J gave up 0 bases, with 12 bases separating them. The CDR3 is CASSYSFPGSSYEQYF. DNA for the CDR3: TGTGCCAGCAGTTACTCTTTTCCGGGAAGCTCCTACGAGCAGTACTTC.

The CDR3 protein is CASSPGIAGEQFF. CDR3 DNA sequence: TGTGCCAGCAGCCCAGGGATCGCGGGGGAGCAGTTCTTC. The rearrangement links TRBV7-6 to TRBJ2-1, with D perhaps matching TRBD2 (6 bases). V lost 5 bases and J 10 bases, leaving 15 bases between the germline ends. Per the germline V gene, CDR1 is SGHVS and CDR2 is FNYEAQ. The CDR3 is 13 amino acids.

For the CDR3, the DNA is TGTGCCAGCAGCGCCCCGCGGGGTAGCGGGAGAGATGGGGAGACCCAGTACTTC. Its protein product is CASSAPRGSGRDGETQYF. This chain joins TRBV7-9 and TRBJ2-5; 9 bases map to TRBD2. The CDR3 length is 18 residues. Trimming cost V 5 bases and J 5 bases; bases outside gene matches: 18. Germline-derived CDR1 and CDR2 are SEHNR and FQNEAQ (reference sequence).

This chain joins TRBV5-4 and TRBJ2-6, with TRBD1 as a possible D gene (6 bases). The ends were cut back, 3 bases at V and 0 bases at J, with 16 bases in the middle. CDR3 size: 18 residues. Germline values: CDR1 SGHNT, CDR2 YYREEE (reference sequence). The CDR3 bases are TGTGCCAGCAGCTCCGGGCAGGGGCCGAGCTCTGGGGCCAACGTCCTGACTTTC. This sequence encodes CASSSGQGPSSGANVLTF. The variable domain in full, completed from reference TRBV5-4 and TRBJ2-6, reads ETGVTQSPTHLIKTRGQQVTLRCSSQSGHNTVSWYQQALGQGPQFIFQYYREEENGRGNFPPRFSGLQFPNYSSELNVNALELDDSALYLCASSSGQGPSSGANVLTFGAGSRLTVL.

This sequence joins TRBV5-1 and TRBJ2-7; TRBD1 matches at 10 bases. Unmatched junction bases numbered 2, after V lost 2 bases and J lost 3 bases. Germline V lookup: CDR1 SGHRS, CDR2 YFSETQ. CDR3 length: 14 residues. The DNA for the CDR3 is TGCGCCAGCAGCTTAGGACAGGGGGGCTACGAGCAGTACTTC. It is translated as CASSLGQGGYEQYF. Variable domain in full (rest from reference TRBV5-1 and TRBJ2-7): KAGVTQTPRYLIKTRGQQVTLSCSPISGHRSVSWYQQTPGQGLQFLFEYFSETQRNKGNFPGRFSGRQFSNSRSEMNVSTLELGDSALYLCASSLGQGGYEQYFGPGTRLTVT.

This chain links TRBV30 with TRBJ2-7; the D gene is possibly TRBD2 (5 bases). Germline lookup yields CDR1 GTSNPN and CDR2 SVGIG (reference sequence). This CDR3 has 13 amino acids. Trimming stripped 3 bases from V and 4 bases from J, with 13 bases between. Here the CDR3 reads CAWRVPSGYEQYF. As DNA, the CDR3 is TGTGCCTGGAGGGTTCCGAGCGGATACGAGCAGTACTTC.

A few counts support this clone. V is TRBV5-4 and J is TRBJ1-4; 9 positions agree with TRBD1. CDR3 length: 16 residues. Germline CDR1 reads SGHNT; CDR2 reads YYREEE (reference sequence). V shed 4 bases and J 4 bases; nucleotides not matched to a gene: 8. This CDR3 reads CASSEWTGASNEKLFF. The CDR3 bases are TGTGCCAGCAGCGAATGGACAGGGGCGAGTAATGAAAAACTGTTTTTT.

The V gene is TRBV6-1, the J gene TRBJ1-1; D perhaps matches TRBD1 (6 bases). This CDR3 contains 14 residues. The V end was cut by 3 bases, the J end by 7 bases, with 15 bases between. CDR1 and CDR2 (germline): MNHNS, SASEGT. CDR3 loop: CASSEGTRGYEAFF. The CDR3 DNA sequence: TGTGCCAGCAGTGAGGGGACCAGGGGATATGAAGCTTTCTTT.

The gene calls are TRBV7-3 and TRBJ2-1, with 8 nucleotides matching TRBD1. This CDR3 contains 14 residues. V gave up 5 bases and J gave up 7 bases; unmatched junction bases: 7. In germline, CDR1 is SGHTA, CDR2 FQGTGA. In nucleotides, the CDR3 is TGTGCCAGCAGCCCTCAGGGGGCGGGTAATGAGCAGTTCTTC. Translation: CASSPQGAGNEQFF.

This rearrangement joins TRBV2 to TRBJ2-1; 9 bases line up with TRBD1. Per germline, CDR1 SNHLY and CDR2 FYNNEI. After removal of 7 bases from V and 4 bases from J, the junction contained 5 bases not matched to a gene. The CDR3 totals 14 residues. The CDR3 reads CASNRQGVYNEQFF. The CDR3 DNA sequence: TGTGCCAGCAACCGACAGGGGGTTTACAATGAGCAGTTCTTC.

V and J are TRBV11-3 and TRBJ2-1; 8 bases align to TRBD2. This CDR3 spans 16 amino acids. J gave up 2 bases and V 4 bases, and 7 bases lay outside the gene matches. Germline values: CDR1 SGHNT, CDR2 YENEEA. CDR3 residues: CASSSAGAGAYNEQFF. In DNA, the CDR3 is TGTGCCAGCAGCTCCGCCGGAGCGGGAGCCTACAATGAGCAGTTCTTC.

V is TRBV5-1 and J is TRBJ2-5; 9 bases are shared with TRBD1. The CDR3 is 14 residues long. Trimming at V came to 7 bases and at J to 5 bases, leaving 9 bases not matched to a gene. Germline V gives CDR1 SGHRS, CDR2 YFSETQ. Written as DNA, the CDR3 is TGCGCCAGCTCGGACAGGGGTTCGGGGGAGACCCAGTACTTC. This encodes CASSDRGSGETQYF. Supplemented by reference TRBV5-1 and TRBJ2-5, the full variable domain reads KAGVTQTPRYLIKTRGQQVTLSCSPISGHRSVSWYQQTPGQGLQFLFEYFSETQRNKGNFPGRFSGRQFSNSRSEMNVSTLELGDSALYLCASSDRGSGETQYFGPGTRLLVL.

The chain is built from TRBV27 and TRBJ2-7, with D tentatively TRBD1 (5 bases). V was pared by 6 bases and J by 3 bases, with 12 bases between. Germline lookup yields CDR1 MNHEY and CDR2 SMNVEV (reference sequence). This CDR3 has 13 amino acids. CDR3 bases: TGTGCCAGCAGAAGAAGGGGTAACTACGAGCAGTACTTC. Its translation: CASRRRGNYEQYF.

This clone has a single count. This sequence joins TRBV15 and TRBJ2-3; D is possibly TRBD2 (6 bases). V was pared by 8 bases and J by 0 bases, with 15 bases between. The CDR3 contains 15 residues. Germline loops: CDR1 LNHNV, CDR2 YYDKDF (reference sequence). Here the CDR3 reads CATGTGVSSTDTQYF. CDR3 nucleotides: TGTGCCACCGGAACGGGAGTGAGCAGCACAGATACGCAGTATTTT.

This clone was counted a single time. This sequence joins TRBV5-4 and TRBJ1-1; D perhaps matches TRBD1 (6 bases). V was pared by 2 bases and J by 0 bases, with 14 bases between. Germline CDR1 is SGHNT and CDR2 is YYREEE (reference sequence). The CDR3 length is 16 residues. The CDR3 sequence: CASSFQQGPMNTEAFF. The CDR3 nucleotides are TGTGCCAGCAGCTTTCAACAGGGACCTATGAACACTGAAGCTTTCTTT.

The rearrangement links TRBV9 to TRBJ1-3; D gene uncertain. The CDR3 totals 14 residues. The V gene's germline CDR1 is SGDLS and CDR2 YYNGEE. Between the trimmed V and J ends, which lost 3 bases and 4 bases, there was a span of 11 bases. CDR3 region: CASSADLVGNTIYF. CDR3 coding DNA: TGTGCCAGCAGCGCCGATCTAGTAGGAAACACCATATATTTT.

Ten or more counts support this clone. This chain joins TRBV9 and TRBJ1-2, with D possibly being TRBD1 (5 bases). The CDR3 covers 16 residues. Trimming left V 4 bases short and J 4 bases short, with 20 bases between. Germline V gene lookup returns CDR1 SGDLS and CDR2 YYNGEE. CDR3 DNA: TGTGCCAGCAGCAGCGGGGCAGTGGAGAATAGCTATGGCTACACCTTC. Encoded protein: CASSSGAVENSYGYTF.

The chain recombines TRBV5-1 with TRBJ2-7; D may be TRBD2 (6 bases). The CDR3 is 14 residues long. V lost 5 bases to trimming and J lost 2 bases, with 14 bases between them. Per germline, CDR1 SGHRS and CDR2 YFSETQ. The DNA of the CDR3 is TGCGCCAGCAGTTCGGGGGAGATCCCCTACGAGCAGTACTTC. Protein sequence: CASSSGEIPYEQYF.

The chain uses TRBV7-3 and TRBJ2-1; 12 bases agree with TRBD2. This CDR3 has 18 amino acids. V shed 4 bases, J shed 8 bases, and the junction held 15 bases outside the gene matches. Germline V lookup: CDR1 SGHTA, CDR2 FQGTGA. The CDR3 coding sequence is TGTGCCAGCAGCTCCCAACCTCTAGCGGGAGGGACCTTGGATGAGCAGTTCTTC. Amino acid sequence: CASSSQPLAGGTLDEQFF.